In its sample, the clone carrying this T cell receptor beta chain ranks as medium-sized. Its antigen is as yet unknown. This sample was taken from a study of liver allograft versus peripheral blood T cells. About the research overall: Repertoires from peripheral blood of liver transplant recipients were compared with those inside their transplanted livers. Study results and limitations: Peripheral blood reportedly held T cell receptor repertoires that differed from those inside liver allografts.

The CDR3 length is 11 residues. CDR1 is SQVTM and CDR2 is ANQGSEA in the germline V gene. Trimming took off 3 bases at V and 5 bases at J, with 5 bases between the two ends. TCRdb re-derived calls from the reads in MiXCR, one entry per CDR3 protein. The table shows about 13,000 distinct CDR3 sequences, with under 20% occurring only once. The rearrangement joins TRBV29-1 to TRBJ2-1; D call uncertain. The clonotype comes from a human patient who had a liver transplant. The graft donor may be the source of some T cells. DNA of the CDR3: TGCAGCGTTGACCCCGACAATGAGCAGTTCTTC. Translation gives CSVDPDNEQFF.